This T cell receptor beta chain was identified in a study of cytomegalovirus exposure and HLA in healthy donors. Study observations and caveats: The study put 150 or so TCR beta chains on its list as cytomegalovirus-associated.

The V and J ends lost 3 bases and 6 bases respectively, with 6 bases between them. The V gene's germline CDR1 is LNHNV and CDR2 YYDKDF (reference sequence). This CDR3 has 12 amino acids. Each donor was healthy, and each was a bone marrow donor. This clone appeared a single time. The antigen is not known. Primers for the PCR totalled 60 Vbeta and 13 Jbeta. Method: immunoSEQ multiplex PCR; TCRdb's copy keeps in-frame clones and lacks some. The sample shows around 160,000 clones, 77% of them seen only once. The V gene is TRBV15, the J gene TRBJ1-5; TRBD1 is a possible D gene (5 bases). The receptor was derived from a man aged 45-65 years in good health and CMV-seropositive. Sequencing was done on a sample of PBMCs. The CDR3 loop is CATSSDSQPQHF. The CDR3 DNA is TGTGCCACCAGCAGCGACAGTCAGCCCCAGCATTTT.